Sequencing of this TCR beta chain was carried out in a study of blood T cells in healthy people across ages. This clonotype was seen just once. One junction end disagrees with the germline gene, perhaps due to a read error. The second PCR ran about 6 to 11 cycles with a sample-barcoded 5' primer and J-beta primers. Via MiXCR, TCRdb re-called the 5' RACE reads, giving one row per CDR3 protein. This sample has some 710,000 distinct CDR3 sequences, with about half found just once. The receptor comes from a man of 80 years or more in good health. What was sequenced was blood.

In nucleotides, the CDR3 is TGTGCCGGCAGCGTAGGACAGGGGGCATATCAGCCCCAGCATTTT. Translating gives CAGSVGQGAYQPQHF. This sequence joins TRBV9 and TRBJ1-5, with TRBD1 matching over 11 bases. The CDR3 runs 15 residues. In germline, CDR1 is SGDLS, CDR2 YYNGEE. Variable domain in full (rest from reference TRBV9 and TRBJ1-5): DSGVTQTPKHLITATGQRVTLRCSPRSGDLSVYWYQQSLDQGLQFLIQYYNGEERAKGNILERFSAQQFPDLHSELNLSSLELGDSALYFCAGSVGQGAYQPQHFGDGTRLSIL.